These T cell receptor beta chains were read from a single sample in a study of blood T cell repertoires in COVID-19. TCRdb's table, derived via immunoSEQ multiplex PCR, lists solely in-frame clones and lacks some. The repertoire holds about 260,000 clones, with around nine tenths as singletons. Sequencing was done on a sample of peripheral blood. Source of these receptors: a woman aged 60-70 years with COVID-19, enrolled during active disease. Both conserved end residues are part of each CDR3. A D gene is named only where the DNA matches it firmly. Some rows have no size entry. The others give once, few or many, or a class for an expanded clone.

size	V	J	D	DNA	CDR3
.	TRBV3-1/TRBV3-2	TRBJ2-3	TRBD1	TGTGCCAGCAGCGCCCGGGACAGGGACACAGATACGCAGTATTTT	CASSARDRDTDTQYF
.	TRBV3-1/TRBV3-2	TRBJ1-3	.	TGTGCCAGCAGCCAAGATCGGAACACTAGAAACACCATATATTTT	CASSQDRNTRNTIYF
once	TRBV30	TRBJ2-1	.	TGTGCCTGGTCCTCGGATGAGCAGTTCTTC	CAWSSDEQFF
.	TRBV18	TRBJ1-5	TRBD1	TGTGCCAGCTCCCCCTCGACAGGGAATAGTCAGCCCCAGCATTTT	CASSPSTGNSQPQHF
.	TRBV27	TRBJ1-5	.	TGTGCCAGCAGTTTATCGGGACATGGCAATCAGCCCCAGCATTTT	CASSLSGHGNQPQHF
.	TRBV28	TRBJ2-7	TRBD2	TGTGCCAGCAGTTCCTTGGGTAGCGGGAGCTACGAGCAGTACTTC	CASSSLGSGSYEQYF
.	TRBV28	TRBJ1-5	.	TGTGCCAGCAGTCCCCTCCATCAGCCCCAGCATTTT	CASSPLHQPQHF
.	TRBV5-6	TRBJ1-1	TRBD1	TGTGCCAGCAGCCGACAGGGGGTGGAAACTGAAGCTTTCTTT	CASSRQGVETEAFF
.	TRBV30	TRBJ2-3	TRBD1	TGTGCCTGGAGCGACGGACAGGGGGCCTCAGATACGCAGTATTTT	CAWSDGQGASDTQYF
once	TRBV11-1	TRBJ1-2	TRBD1	TGTGCCAGCCGGCCATGGGGACAGGGGACCTATGGCTACACCTTC	CASRPWGQGTYGYTF
.	TRBV2	TRBJ1-6	.	TGTGCCAGCAGGGCCCAGGGCCGTGCGGGAACCCTCCACTTT	CASRAQGRAGTLHF
.	TRBV9	TRBJ2-1	TRBD2	TGTGCCAGCAGCGTAGAAGGGACTAGTAGTCGTGAGCAGTTCTTC	CASSVEGTSSREQFF
.	TRBV27	TRBJ2-6	.	TGTGCCAGCAGTTTCGGGATGGGTACACCAGGTGGAGGGGCCAACGTCCTGACTTTC	CASSFGMGTPGGGANVLTF
.	TRBV4-3	TRBJ1-5	.	TGCGCCAGCAGCCAGGGAGTTGGTTACCAGCCCCAGCATTTT	CASSQGVGYQPQHF
.	TRBV7-6	TRBJ2-7	.	TGTGCCAGCAGCATCGGTAGCGGATCCTACGAGCAGTACTTC	CASSIGSGSYEQYF
.	TRBV28	TRBJ1-5	.	TGTGCCAGCAGACTGGGTTGGGCGGGGAATCAGCCCCAGCATTTT	CASRLGWAGNQPQHF
.	TRBV24-1	TRBJ2-2	.	TGTGCCACCAGTCCAACCCTCACAGGGATCGGGGAGCTGTTTTTT	CATSPTLTGIGELFF
.	TRBV28	TRBJ2-1	TRBD2	TGTGCCAGCAGTCCCAATCTAGCGGGCCGGGGGATTTACAATGAGCAGTTCTTC	CASSPNLAGRGIYNEQFF
.	TRBV6-1	TRBJ1-1	.	TGTGCCAGCAGTGAACAAGGCGGGATCACTGAAGCTTTCTTT	CASSEQGGITEAFF
.	TRBV6-5	TRBJ2-2	.	TGTGCCAGCGGGAAGGGAGCCACCGGGGAGCTGTTTTTT	CASGKGATGELFF